This T cell receptor (beta chain) originates from a study of regulatory T cells in long-lasting Graves disease. Time point: persistent/refractory GD, antithyroid drugs over 5 years with positive TRAb. Researchers made the TCR library from RNA that was extracted from PBMCs. Blood from the periphery, approximately 10 milliliters in all, was drawn into EDTA tubes. Germline CDR1 reads SNHLY; CDR2 reads FYNNEI. V was clipped by 4 bases and J by 0 bases, with 11 bases between them. This CDR3 region has 15 residues. Arm-PCR of CDR3 regions and iRepertoire HTBI primers were the basis on which TCR beta libraries were built. TCRdb ran MiXCR on the multiplex PCR reads and lists one entry per CDR3 protein. In the table there are some 340,000 distinct CDR3 sequences, less than 30% of which are singletons.

V is TRBV2 and J is TRBJ2-3; D not resolved. The sequences come from peripheral blood mononuclear cells (PBMCs), collected when the disease was refractory, from a patient treated with antithyroid drugs. This receptor was taken from a woman in her thirties or forties with Graves disease. The CDR3 sequence: CASSVGFSSTDTQYF. In nucleotides, the CDR3 is TGTGCCAGCAGTGTCGGCTTTTCTAGCACAGATACGCAGTATTTT.